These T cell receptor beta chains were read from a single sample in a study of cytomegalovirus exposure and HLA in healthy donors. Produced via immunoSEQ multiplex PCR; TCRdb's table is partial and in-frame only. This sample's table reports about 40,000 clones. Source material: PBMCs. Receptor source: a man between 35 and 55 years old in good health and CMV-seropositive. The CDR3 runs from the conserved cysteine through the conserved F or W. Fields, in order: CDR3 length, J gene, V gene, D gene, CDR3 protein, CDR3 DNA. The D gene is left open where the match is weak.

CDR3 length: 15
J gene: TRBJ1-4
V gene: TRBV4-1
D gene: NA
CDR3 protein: CASSQDRPLNEKLFF
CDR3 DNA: TGCGCCAGCAGCCAAGATCGCCCACTTAATGAAAAACTGTTTTTT

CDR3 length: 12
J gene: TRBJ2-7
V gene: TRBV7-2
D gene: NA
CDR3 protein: CASSFRSSEQYF
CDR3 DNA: TGTGCCAGCAGCTTTCGGTCGAGCGAGCAGTACTTC

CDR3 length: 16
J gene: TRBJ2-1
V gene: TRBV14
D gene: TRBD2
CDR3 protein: CASSQDLLAPHNEQFF
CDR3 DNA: TGTGCCAGCAGCCAAGATTTACTAGCGCCTCACAATGAGCAGTTCTTC

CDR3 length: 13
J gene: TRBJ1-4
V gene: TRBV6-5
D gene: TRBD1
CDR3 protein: CASGGQGAEKLFF
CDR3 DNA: TGTGCCAGCGGGGGACAGGGGGCCGAAAAACTGTTTTTT

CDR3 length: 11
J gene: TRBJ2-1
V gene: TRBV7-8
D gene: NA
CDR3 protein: CASSLDSEQFF
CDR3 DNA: TGTGCCAGCAGCTTAGATAGTGAGCAGTTCTTC

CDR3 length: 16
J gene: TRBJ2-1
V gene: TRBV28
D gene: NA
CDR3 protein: CASSLGVGGTGIEQFF
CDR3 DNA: TGTGCCAGCAGTTTAGGAGTGGGGGGGACAGGCATTGAGCAGTTCTTC

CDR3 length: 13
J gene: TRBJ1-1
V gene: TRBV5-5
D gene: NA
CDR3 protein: CASIFQGGTEAFF
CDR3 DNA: TGTGCCAGCATCTTCCAGGGCGGCACTGAAGCTTTCTTT

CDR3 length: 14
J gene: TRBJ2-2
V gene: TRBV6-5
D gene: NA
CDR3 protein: CASSYGNPAGELFF
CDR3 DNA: TGTGCCAGCAGTTACGGTAATCCGGCCGGGGAGCTGTTTTTT

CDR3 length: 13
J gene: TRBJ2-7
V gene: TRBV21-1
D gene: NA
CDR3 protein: CASFGPTGGEQYF
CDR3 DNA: TGTGCCAGCTTCGGCCCAACAGGGGGGGAGCAGTACTTC

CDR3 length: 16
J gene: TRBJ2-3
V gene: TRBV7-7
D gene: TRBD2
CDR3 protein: CASSPRPAGNLDTQYF
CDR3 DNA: TGTGCTAGCAGCCCCAGGCCAGCGGGAAATTTAGATACGCAGTATTTT

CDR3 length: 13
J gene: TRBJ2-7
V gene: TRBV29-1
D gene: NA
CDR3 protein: CSASRDSLDQQYF
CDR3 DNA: TGCAGCGCGAGCCGGGACTCCCTTGATCAGCAGTACTTC

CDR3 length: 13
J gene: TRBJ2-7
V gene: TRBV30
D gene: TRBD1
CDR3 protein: CAWDPGQGNEQYF
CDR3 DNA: TGTGCCTGGGACCCGGGACAGGGGAACGAGCAGTACTTC

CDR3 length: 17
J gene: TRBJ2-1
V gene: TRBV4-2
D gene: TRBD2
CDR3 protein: CASSQDRLAAPSNEQFF
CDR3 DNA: TGTGCCAGCAGCCAAGATAGGCTAGCGGCACCCTCCAATGAGCAGTTCTTC

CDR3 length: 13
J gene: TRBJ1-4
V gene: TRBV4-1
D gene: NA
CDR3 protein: CASSPGGREKLFF
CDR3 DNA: TGCGCCAGCAGCCCGGGGGGGCGGGAAAAACTGTTTTTT

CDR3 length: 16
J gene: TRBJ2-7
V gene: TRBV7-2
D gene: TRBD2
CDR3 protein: CASSYLGASGSYEQYF
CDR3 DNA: TGTGCCAGCAGCTACCTGGGGGCTAGCGGGAGTTACGAGCAGTACTTC

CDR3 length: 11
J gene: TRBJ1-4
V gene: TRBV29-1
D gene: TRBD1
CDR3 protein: CSVDRDEKLFF
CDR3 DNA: TGCAGCGTGGACAGGGATGAAAAACTGTTTTTT

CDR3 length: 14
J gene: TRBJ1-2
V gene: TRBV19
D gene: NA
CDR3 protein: CASLIAGSNYGYTF
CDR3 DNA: TGTGCCAGTTTGATTGCAGGCTCTAACTATGGCTACACCTTC

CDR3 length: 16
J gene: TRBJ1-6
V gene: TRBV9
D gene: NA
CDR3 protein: CASSPRPTAKDSPLHF
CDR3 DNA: TGTGCCAGCAGCCCTCGACCGACAGCCAAGGATTCACCCCTCCACTTT